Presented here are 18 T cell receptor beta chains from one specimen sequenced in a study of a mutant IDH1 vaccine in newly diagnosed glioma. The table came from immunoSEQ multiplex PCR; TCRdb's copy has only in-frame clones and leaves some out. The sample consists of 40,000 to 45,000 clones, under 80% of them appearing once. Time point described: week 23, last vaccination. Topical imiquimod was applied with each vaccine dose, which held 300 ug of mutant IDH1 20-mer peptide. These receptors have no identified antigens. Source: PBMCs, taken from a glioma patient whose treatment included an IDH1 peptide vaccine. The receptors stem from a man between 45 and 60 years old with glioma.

CDR3 nucleotide sequence: TGTGCCAGTTTCCTCCACGGGACAGAGCAAGAGACCCAGTACTTC. Translated: CASFLHGTEQETQYF. The V gene is TRBV6-1, the J gene TRBJ2-5; 7 nucleotides align to TRBD1. After removal of 9 bases from V and 2 bases from J, the junction contained 12 bases not matched to a gene. Germline-derived CDR1 and CDR2 are MNHNS and SASEGT. The CDR3 is 15 amino acids.

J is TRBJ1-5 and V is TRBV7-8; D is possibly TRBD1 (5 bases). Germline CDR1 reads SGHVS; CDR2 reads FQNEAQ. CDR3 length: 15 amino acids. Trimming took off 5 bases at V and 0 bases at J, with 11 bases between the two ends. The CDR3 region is CASSARASSNQPQHF. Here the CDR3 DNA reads TGTGCCAGCAGCGCCAGGGCCAGTAGCAATCAGCCCCAGCATTTT. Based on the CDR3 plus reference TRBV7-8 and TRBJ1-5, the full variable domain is GAGVSQSPRYKVAKRGQDVALRCDPISGHVSLFWYQQALGQGPEFLTYFQNEAQLDKSGLPSDRFFAERPEGSVSTLKIQRTQQEDSAVYLCASSARASSNQPQHFGDGTRLSIL.

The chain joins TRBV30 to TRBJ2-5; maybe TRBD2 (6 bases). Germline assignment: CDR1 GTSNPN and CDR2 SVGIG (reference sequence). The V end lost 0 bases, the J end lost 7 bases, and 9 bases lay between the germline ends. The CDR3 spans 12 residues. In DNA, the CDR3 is TGTGCCTGGAGTGTAGTGGGGGGGACCCAGTACTTC. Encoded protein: CAWSVVGGTQYF.

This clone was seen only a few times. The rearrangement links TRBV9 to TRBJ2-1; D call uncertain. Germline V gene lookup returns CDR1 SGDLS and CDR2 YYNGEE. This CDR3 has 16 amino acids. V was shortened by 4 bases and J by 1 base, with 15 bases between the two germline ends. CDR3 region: CASSPRGDLSYNEQFF. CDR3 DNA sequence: TGTGCCAGCAGCCCCAGAGGAGACTTGTCCTACAATGAGCAGTTCTTC.

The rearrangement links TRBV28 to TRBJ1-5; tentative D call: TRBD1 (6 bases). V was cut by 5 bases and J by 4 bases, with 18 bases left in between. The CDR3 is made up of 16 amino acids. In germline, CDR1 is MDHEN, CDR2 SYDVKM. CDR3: CASSLGEGHLNQPQHF. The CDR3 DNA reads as TGTGCCAGCAGTCTCGGAGAGGGACACCTTAATCAGCCCCAGCATTTT.

The CDR3 DNA follows: TGTGCCAGCAGTCTGACTAGCTACAATGAGCAGTTCTTC. This gives the protein CASSLTSYNEQFF. This chain connects TRBV7-9 to TRBJ2-1; a possible D gene is TRBD2 (6 bases). Germline V gene lookup returns CDR1 SEHNR and CDR2 FQNEAQ (reference sequence). This CDR3 contains 13 residues. V was trimmed by 6 bases and J by 3 bases, leaving 9 bases between them.

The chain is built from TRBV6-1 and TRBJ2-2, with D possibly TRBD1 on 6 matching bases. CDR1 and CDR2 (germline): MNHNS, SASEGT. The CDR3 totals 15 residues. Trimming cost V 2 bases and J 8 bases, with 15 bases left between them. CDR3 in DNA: TGTGCCAGCAGTGAATTGATAGGGGGAAGGGGGGAGCTGTTTTTT. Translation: CASSELIGGRGELFF.

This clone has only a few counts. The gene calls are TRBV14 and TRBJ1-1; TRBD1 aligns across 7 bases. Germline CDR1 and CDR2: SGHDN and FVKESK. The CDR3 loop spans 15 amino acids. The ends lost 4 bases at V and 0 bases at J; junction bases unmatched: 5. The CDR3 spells CASSPRQGLNTEAFF. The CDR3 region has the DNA TGTGCCAGCAGCCCCCGACAGGGATTGAACACTGAAGCTTTCTTT.

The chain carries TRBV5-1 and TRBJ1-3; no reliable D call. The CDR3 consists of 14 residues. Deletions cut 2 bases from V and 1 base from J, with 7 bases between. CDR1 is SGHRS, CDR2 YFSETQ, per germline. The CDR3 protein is CASSFDDSGNTIYF. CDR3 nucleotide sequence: TGCGCCAGCAGCTTTGATGATTCTGGAAACACCATATATTTT. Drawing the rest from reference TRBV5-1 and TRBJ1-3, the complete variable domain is KAGVTQTPRYLIKTRGQQVTLSCSPISGHRSVSWYQQTPGQGLQFLFEYFSETQRNKGNFPGRFSGRQFSNSRSEMNVSTLELGDSALYLCASSFDDSGNTIYFGEGSWLTVV.

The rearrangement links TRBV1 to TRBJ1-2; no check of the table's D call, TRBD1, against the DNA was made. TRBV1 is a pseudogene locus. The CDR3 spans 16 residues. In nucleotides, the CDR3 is TGCACCAGCAGCCAAGTAAGGAGACAGACAACATATGGCTACACCTTC. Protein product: CTSSQVRRQTTYGYTF.

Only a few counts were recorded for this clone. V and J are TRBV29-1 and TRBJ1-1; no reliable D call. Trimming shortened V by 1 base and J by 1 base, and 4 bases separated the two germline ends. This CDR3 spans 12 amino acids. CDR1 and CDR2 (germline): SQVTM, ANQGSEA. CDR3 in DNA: TGCAGCGTTGAAGGGGGGAACACTGAAGCTTTCTTT. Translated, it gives CSVEGGNTEAFF.

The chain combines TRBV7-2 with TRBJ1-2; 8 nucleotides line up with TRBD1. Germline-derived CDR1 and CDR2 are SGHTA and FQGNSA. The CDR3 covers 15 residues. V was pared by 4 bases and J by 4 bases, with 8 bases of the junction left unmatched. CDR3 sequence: CASSSSTGEGYGYTF. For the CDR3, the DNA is TGTGCCAGCAGCTCCTCGACAGGGGAGGGCTATGGCTACACCTTC.

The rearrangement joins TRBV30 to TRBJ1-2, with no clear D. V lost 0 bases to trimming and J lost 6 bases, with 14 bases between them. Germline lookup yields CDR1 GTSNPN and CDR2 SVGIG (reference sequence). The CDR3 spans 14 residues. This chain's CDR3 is CAWSVPGIRHGYTF. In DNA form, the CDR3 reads TGTGCCTGGAGTGTACCGGGCATCCGGCATGGCTACACCTTC.

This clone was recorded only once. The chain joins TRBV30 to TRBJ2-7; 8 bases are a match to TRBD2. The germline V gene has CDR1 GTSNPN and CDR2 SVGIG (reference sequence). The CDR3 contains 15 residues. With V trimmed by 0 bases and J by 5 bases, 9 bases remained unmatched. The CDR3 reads CAWSVAGRGVDEQYF. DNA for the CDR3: TGTGCCTGGAGTGTGGCGGGGCGGGGGGTCGACGAGCAGTACTTC.

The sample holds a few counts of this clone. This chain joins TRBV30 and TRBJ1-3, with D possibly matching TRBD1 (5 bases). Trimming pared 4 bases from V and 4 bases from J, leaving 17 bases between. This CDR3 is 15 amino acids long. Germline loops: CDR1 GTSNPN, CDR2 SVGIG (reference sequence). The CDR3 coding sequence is TGTGCCTGGAATCCATCGGGGCTCGTAGGAAACACCATATATTTT. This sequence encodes CAWNPSGLVGNTIYF.

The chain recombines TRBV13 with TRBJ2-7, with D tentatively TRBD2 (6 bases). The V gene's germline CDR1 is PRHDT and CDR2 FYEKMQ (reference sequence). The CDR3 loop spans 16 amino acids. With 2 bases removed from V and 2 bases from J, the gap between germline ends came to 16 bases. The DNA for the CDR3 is TGTGCCAGCAGCTTACTACGGGGGTTTAGGACCTACGAGCAGTACTTC. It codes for CASSLLRGFRTYEQYF.

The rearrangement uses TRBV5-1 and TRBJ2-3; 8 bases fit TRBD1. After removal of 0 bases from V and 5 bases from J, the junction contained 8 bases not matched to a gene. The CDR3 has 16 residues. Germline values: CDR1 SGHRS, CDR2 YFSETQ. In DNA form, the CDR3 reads TGCGCCAGCAGCTTGGCGGGGCAGGGGGCCGGAGATACGCAGTATTTT. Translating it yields CASSLAGQGAGDTQYF.

CDR3 in amino acids: CASSLGGRYEQFF. CDR3 coding DNA: TGTGCCAGCAGCTTAGGAGGAAGGTATGAGCAGTTCTTC. The genes are TRBV7-2 and TRBJ2-1; D gene uncertain. This CDR3 spans 13 amino acids. The germline CDR1 and CDR2 sequences are SGHTA and FQGNSA. V was shortened by 1 base and J by 8 bases, with 9 bases between the two germline ends.